One and the same sample provided the 21 T cell receptor beta chains below, sequenced in a study of blood T cell repertoires in COVID-19. The protocol was immunoSEQ multiplex PCR, while the TCRdb copy is restricted to in-frame clones and leaves out a portion. The repertoire holds about 250,000 clones, with about 90% as singletons. Input material: peripheral blood. The receptors come from a man younger than 35 with active or convalescent COVID-19.

The chain combines TRBV2 with TRBJ2-1; 10 nucleotides agree with TRBD2. The CDR3 contains 13 residues. The V gene's germline CDR1 is SNHLY and CDR2 FYNNEI. With V trimmed by 2 bases and J by 10 bases, 2 bases remained unmatched. The CDR3 loop is CASSEFSGGEQFF. The CDR3, as DNA: TGTGCCAGCAGTGAATTTAGCGGGGGGGAGCAGTTCTTC. Full variable domain (rest looked up from reference TRBV2 and TRBJ2-1): EPEVTQTPSHQVTQMGQEVILRCVPISNHLYFYWYRQILGQKVEFLVSFYNNEISEKSEIFDDQFSVERPDGSNFTLKIRSTKLEDSAMYFCASSEFSGGEQFFGPGTRLTVL.

V gene TRBV6-2 or TRBV6-3 combines with J gene TRBJ2-5, with a tentative D call TRBD1 (5 bases). Germline V CDR1 and CDR2: MNHEY, SVGEGT. The ends were cut back, 6 bases at V and 3 bases at J, with 14 bases in the middle. This CDR3 spans 14 amino acids. CDR3 region: CASSNRLTEETQYF. The CDR3 DNA reads TGTGCCAGCAGCAACCGCTTGACAGAAGAGACCCAGTACTTC.

The chain employs TRBV21-1 and TRBJ2-2; whether TRBD2, the table's D call, matches the DNA was not checked. TRBV21-1 is a pseudogene segment. This CDR3 is built from 15 residues. CDR3 sequence (DNA): TGTGCCAGCAGCTTGTATGGGGGGGGCACCGGGGAGCTGTTTTTT. This gives the protein CASSLYGGGTGELFF.

CDR3 sequence (DNA): TGTGCCACCCACACTAGCGGGGATTTCAATGAGCAGTTCTTC. This sequence encodes CATHTSGDFNEQFF. The chain combines TRBV2 with TRBJ2-1; TRBD2 matches 10 bases. From germline, CDR1 is SNHLY and CDR2 FYNNEI. V lost 10 bases and J lost 6; bases outside the gene matches: 9. This CDR3 contains 14 residues.

The rearrangement joins TRBV30 to TRBJ1-3, with 7 bases identical to TRBD1. The V gene's germline CDR1 is GTSNPN and CDR2 SVGIG (reference sequence). The CDR3 contains 14 residues. V shed 5 bases, J shed 3 bases, and the junction held 7 bases outside the gene matches. The CDR3 loop reads CAWDRNRGGNTIYF. The CDR3 region has the DNA TGTGCCTGGGATCGAAACAGGGGTGGAAACACCATATATTTT.

The chain recombines TRBV6-2 or TRBV6-3 with TRBJ1-2; 10 bases map to TRBD1. After removal of 0 bases from V and 3 bases from J, the junction contained 4 bases not matched to a gene. The CDR3 has 16 residues. The germline V gene encodes CDR1 MNHEY and CDR2 SVGEGT. The CDR3 reads CASSYSVTGGDYGYTF. The CDR3 DNA is TGTGCCAGCAGTTACTCGGTGACAGGGGGCGACTATGGCTACACCTTC.

V and J are TRBV6-5 and TRBJ1-2; tentative D call: TRBD1 (6 bases). The CDR3 has 15 residues. Per the germline V gene, CDR1 is MNHEY and CDR2 is SVGAGI. V was shortened by 4 bases and J by 6 bases, with 18 bases between the two germline ends. This CDR3 is CASSWVRAGDNGYTF. The CDR3 DNA is TGTGCCAGCAGTTGGGTTCGGGCAGGGGATAATGGCTACACCTTC.

This chain uses TRBV7-6 with TRBJ2-3; TRBD2 matches at 9 bases. CDR1 is SGHVS and CDR2 is FNYEAQ in the germline V gene. This CDR3 comprises 18 residues. J gave up 1 base and V 2 bases, and 10 bases lay outside the gene matches. DNA for the CDR3: TGTGCCAGCAGCTTAAGGAAACAGCGGGGGGCCGGCACAGATACGCAGTATTTT. This gives the protein CASSLRKQRGAGTDTQYF. The full variable domain, with the rest looked up from reference TRBV7-6 and TRBJ2-3, is GAGVSQSPRYKVTKRGQDVALRCDPISGHVSLYWYRQALGQGPEFLTYFNYEAQQDKSGLPNDRFSAERPEGSISTLTIQRTEQRDSAMYRCASSLRKQRGAGTDTQYFGPGTRLTVL.

The chain recombines TRBV6-6 with TRBJ1-1, with a tentative D call TRBD1 (5 bases). Germline CDR1 is MNHNY and CDR2 is SVGAGI (reference sequence). The V gene lost 6 bases and the J gene lost 1 base, with 12 bases spanning the gap. The CDR3 is made up of 14 amino acids. In DNA form, the CDR3 reads TGTGCCAGCAGCCGTGGCGGGGGGAACACTGAAGCTTTCTTT. Its protein is CASSRGGGNTEAFF.

This chain links TRBV5-6 with TRBJ1-2; a possible D gene is TRBD1 (6 bases). The germline gives CDR1 SGHDT, CDR2 YYEEEE. The CDR3 is made up of 16 amino acids. The V gene lost 3 bases and the J gene lost 5 bases, with 20 bases spanning the gap. The CDR3 nucleotides are TGTGCCAGCAGCTGGCCGGGGGGCAGGGTCGGGTATGGCTACACCTTC. It encodes CASSWPGGRVGYGYTF.

This chain links TRBV27 with TRBJ1-4; TRBD1 is a possible D gene (5 bases). The CDR3 is made up of 17 amino acids. The ends were cut back, 2 bases at V and 2 bases at J, with 15 bases in the middle. The V gene's germline CDR1 is MNHEY and CDR2 SMNVEV (reference sequence). CDR3 amino acids: CASSLVGGIATNEKLFF. The DNA for the CDR3 is TGTGCCAGCAGTTTAGTCGGGGGTATAGCTACTAATGAAAAACTGTTTTTT.

The rearrangement uses TRBV18 and TRBJ2-3; D perhaps matches TRBD1 (6 bases). Looked up from germline, CDR1 is KGHSH and CDR2 is LQKENI. V gave up 6 bases and J gave up 5 bases, with 21 bases separating them. CDR3 length: 16 residues. The CDR3 spells CASSRQASFRGDTQYF. The CDR3 DNA reads TGTGCCAGCTCTCGACAGGCCTCCTTTCGCGGAGATACGCAGTATTTT.

The J gene is TRBJ1-1, the V gene TRBV15; a possible D gene is TRBD1 (6 bases). Trimming pared 1 base from V and 4 bases from J, leaving 13 bases between. In germline, CDR1 is LNHNV, CDR2 YYDKDF (reference sequence). This CDR3 comprises 15 residues. CDR3 residues: CATSRVGRGSTEAFF. Here the CDR3 DNA reads TGTGCCACCAGCAGAGTTGGCAGGGGATCCACTGAAGCTTTCTTT.

The chain carries TRBV7-2 and TRBJ2-1; D not certain. Trimming stripped 5 bases from V and 1 base from J, with 15 bases between. The CDR3 contains 16 residues. Per the germline V gene, CDR1 is SGHTA and CDR2 is FQGNSA. CDR3 sequence (DNA): TGTGCCAGCAGCCCCAGACTGTTAAGTTCCTACAATGAGCAGTTCTTC. Protein sequence: CASSPRLLSSYNEQFF.

The chain employs TRBV11-2 and TRBJ2-1; 9 nucleotides line up with TRBD2. V was clipped by 5 bases and J by 9 bases; unmatched bases: 11. CDR1 and CDR2 (germline): SGHAT, FQNNGV. CDR3 length equals 15 residues. The CDR3 here is CASSRQKRGAGEQFF. DNA for the CDR3: TGTGCCAGCAGCCGCCAGAAGCGGGGGGCTGGTGAGCAGTTCTTC.

This rearrangement joins TRBV27 to TRBJ1-2; TRBD1 matches 9 bases. Trimming took 2 bases from V and 2 from J; bases not matched to a gene: 3. Germline CDR1 is MNHEY and CDR2 is SMNVEV (reference sequence). This CDR3 has 15 residues. The CDR3 loop is CASSLGTGLNYGYTF. CDR3 nucleotides: TGTGCCAGCAGTTTAGGGACAGGGTTAAACTATGGCTACACCTTC.

V is TRBV5-6 and J is TRBJ1-5, with 7 bases matching TRBD1. The trim removed 1 base at V and 6 bases at J, leaving 4 bases unmatched. CDR3 size: 14 residues. Germline V gene lookup returns CDR1 SGHDT and CDR2 YYEEEE. The CDR3 sequence: CASSLWQGGQPQHF. DNA for the CDR3: TGTGCCAGCAGCTTGTGGCAGGGGGGTCAGCCCCAGCATTTT.

The gene calls are TRBV27 and TRBJ1-2; D unclear. Germline-derived CDR1 and CDR2 are MNHEY and SMNVEV (reference sequence). The CDR3 extends over 14 amino acids. V lost 3 bases, J lost 2 bases, and 10 bases lay in between. The chain's CDR3 is CASSLAPGNYGYTF. As DNA, the CDR3 is TGTGCCAGCAGTTTGGCTCCGGGGAACTATGGCTACACCTTC.

This clone came up once. V gene TRBV18 combines with J gene TRBJ1-2; TRBD1 matches at 8 bases. CDR3 length: 15 amino acids. CDR1 and CDR2 from the germline V gene are KGHSH and LQKENI. Losses at the gene ends were 1 base for V and 8 bases for J; bases not matched to a gene: 9. The CDR3 DNA is TGTGCCAGCTCACCACTCGGACAGGGTTTTCGGGGCTACACCTTC. Translation: CASSPLGQGFRGYTF. The variable domain in full, with the rest retrieved from reference TRBV18 and TRBJ1-2, is NAGVMQNPRHLVRRRGQEARLRCSPMKGHSHVYWYRQLPEEGLKFMVYLQKENIIDESGMPKERFSAEFPKEGPSILRIQQVVRGDSAAYFCASSPLGQGFRGYTFGSGTRLTVV.

Note on this clone: Other DNA sequences within the sample encode an identical CDR3. This chain joins TRBV30 and TRBJ1-1; D is perhaps TRBD1 (6 bases). The CDR3 covers 13 residues. CDR1 GTSNPN and CDR2 SVGIG come from the germline V gene (reference sequence). The V end lost 5 bases, the J end lost 1 base, and 11 bases lay between the germline ends. CDR3 amino acids: CAWEGQTNTEAFF. The DNA for the CDR3 is TGTGCCTGGGAAGGACAGACGAACACTGAAGCTTTCTTT.

The V and J genes are TRBV27 and TRBJ1-5, with 8 bases fitting TRBD1. Looked up from germline, CDR1 is MNHEY and CDR2 is SMNVEV (reference sequence). Unmatched junction bases numbered 9, after V lost 6 bases and J lost 2 bases. CDR3 length equals 16 residues. CDR3 in amino acids: CASSPEGQVRNQPQHF. The DNA for the CDR3 is TGTGCCAGCAGCCCCGAGGGACAGGTTCGCAATCAGCCCCAGCATTTT.